This T cell receptor (beta chain) was obtained from a study of shared clonotypes between healthy human individuals. Overall study: Per donor, CD8 memory used one plate, CD8 naive used two, CD4 memory used three and CD4 naive used three.

Clones were sequenced by immunoSEQ multiplex PCR, and TCRdb holds only the in-frame ones, with some missing. The table shows about 2.2 million clones, with about 93% occurring only once. CD8 cells classed as naive were CD45RO-negative and positively selected for CCR7, excluding terminally differentiated effector memory CD45RA+ cells. The CDR3 consists of 14 residues. The V end lost 6 bases, the J end lost 5 bases, and 14 bases lay between the germline ends. Germline lookup yields CDR1 PRHDT and CDR2 FYEKMQ (reference sequence). The sequenced material came from naive CD8+ T cells from PBMCs. This TCR derives from a young man in good health. Some clones in this sample may be carry-over from other donors' samples. The chain joins TRBV13 to TRBJ2-1; tentative D call: TRBD2 (6 bases). CDR3 nucleotide sequence: TGTGCCAGCAGGTCGGGGGAGACTAACAATGAGCAGTTCTTC. Protein sequence: CASRSGETNNEQFF.